The present entry profiles one T cell receptor beta chain with its context. These data belong to a study of cytomegalovirus exposure and HLA in healthy donors. Libraries were prepared by immunoSEQ multiplex PCR; TCRdb keeps only in-frame clonotypes and omits some of them. The sample comprises about 140,000 clones, less than 90% of which are singletons, and 2.5% to 3.5% rests with the top ten. CDR3 length: 14 amino acids. V shed 8 bases and J 0 bases; nucleotides not matched to a gene: 4. Germline V gene sequence: CDR1 MNHNY, CDR2 SVGAGI (reference sequence). Source material: PBMCs. This receptor was taken from a man aged 18 to 30 in good health and CMV-seronegative. The chain employs TRBV6-6 and TRBJ2-1; 7 bases fit TRBD2. For the CDR3, the DNA is TGTGCCAGCGGGGGGGAAAGCTCCTACAATGAGCAGTTCTTC. It specifies CASGGESSYNEQFF.